The TCR beta chain described here comes from a study of T cell repertoires in cytomegalovirus infection. Study-wide findings and caveats: There were carriers of CMV plus the relevant HLA, and cumulative public TCR beta family frequency identified them.

Germline CDR1 is MDHEN and CDR2 is SYDVKM. This CDR3 is 17 amino acids long. V lost 7 bases and J lost 3; bases outside the gene matches: 14. Remarks on this clonotype: Its antigen is currently unknown.

TCRdb called the reads again in MiXCR, with one record for every CDR3 protein. This table has some 600,000 distinct CDR3 sequences, about 24% appearing once. This clonotype originated in a human donor in good health (CMV status not recorded). Some clones in this sample may be carry-over from other donors' samples. Sequencing input: CD8+ T cells from PBMCs. The rearrangement joins TRBV28 to TRBJ2-1; 8 bases are shared with TRBD1. The CDR3 DNA reads TGTGCCAGCACCACTCGGGAGTCCGGACAGGGCTACAATGAGCAGTTCTTC. Protein: CASTTRESGQGYNEQFF.